This TCR beta chain is drawn from a study of beta chain features in type 1 diabetes. For the study at large: Sorted cell examination encompassed over 90 million cells across all samples. Study results and caveats: Within the patient group, naive, central memory and Treg TCRB repertoires appeared more similar to each other than within healthy donors. Significant though moderate, a shortening of TCRB CDR3s appeared in all four CD4+ subsets of Type 1 diabetes patients.

The investigators reverse transcribed all of the isolated RNA, so they sequenced expressed TCRB transcripts. Assay used: immunoSEQ multiplex PCR; TCRdb lists only in-frame clones, some missing. The table has some 250,000 clones, approximately 11% seen once. For this clone: The antigen remains undetermined.

The CDR3 is 16 amino acids. Trimming stripped 5 bases from V and 0 bases from J, with 15 bases between. CDR1 and CDR2 (germline): SNHLY, FYNNEI. The J gene is TRBJ2-3, the V gene TRBV2, with D perhaps matching TRBD1 (5 bases). The sample comprised naive CD4+ T cells from blood. The source of this sequence is a man aged 25-40 years with type 1 diabetes. The CDR3 coding sequence is TGTGCCAGCAGTCGAAGGGCAGGGCCTAGCACAGATACGCAGTATTTT. Translating gives CASSRRAGPSTDTQYF. The complete variable domain, with remaining parts taken from reference TRBV2 and TRBJ2-3, reads EPEVTQTPSHQVTQMGQEVILRCVPISNHLYFYWYRQILGQKVEFLVSFYNNEISEKSEIFDDQFSVERPDGSNFTLKIRSTKLEDSAMYFCASSRRAGPSTDTQYFGPGTRLTVL.